The 25 T cell receptor beta chains given below trace back to one sample, sequenced in a study of Tregs in tolerant kidney transplant recipients. This table comes from immunoSEQ multiplex PCR, and its TCRdb copy is limited to in-frame clones, with some not included. The sample lists fewer than 55,000 clones; roughly 90% were seen once. Related graft donors supplied nonmyeloablative bone marrow transplants, and mixed chimerism was transient. The specimen was CD8+ T cells from blood (PBMCs), collected 12 months after the transplant. The receptors shown here come from a human patient who received a combined kidney and bone marrow transplant. Part of the T cell pool may stem from the graft donor.

Of note for this clone: At one end, the junction sequence differs from germline, possibly due to a read error. The chain carries TRBV6-5 and TRBJ1-2, with unresolved D. This CDR3 is built from 13 residues. CDR1 MNHEY and CDR2 SVGAGI come from the germline V gene. CDR3 sequence: CAISESPGYGYTF. CDR3 coding DNA: TGTGCCATCAGTGAGTCGCCAGGCTATGGCTACACCTTC.

This clone was counted only a few times. The V and J genes are TRBV2 and TRBJ2-7; 9 bases map to TRBD2. CDR1 is SNHLY, CDR2 FYNNEI, per germline. CDR3 length equals 15 residues. With 3 bases clipped from V and 3 bases from J, the junction kept 6 bases outside the gene matches. In nucleotides, the CDR3 is TGTGCCAGCAGTGAGTATGTTAGCGGGGGCTACGAGCAGTACTTC. Protein sequence: CASSEYVSGGYEQYF.

This clone was detected a few times. The chain employs TRBV29-1 and TRBJ2-1, with D unclear. The germline CDR1 and CDR2 sequences are SQVTM and ANQGSEA. V lost 8 bases, J lost 4 bases, and 9 bases lay in between. This CDR3 has 11 residues. This chain's CDR3 is CSLIEYNEQFF. The CDR3 DNA reads TGCAGCCTCATCGAGTACAATGAGCAGTTCTTC.

This chain uses TRBV6-5 with TRBJ2-3; TRBD2 agrees at 10 bases. The CDR3 consists of 15 residues. Per germline, CDR1 MNHEY and CDR2 SVGAGI. The trim removed 2 bases at V and 3 bases at J, leaving 2 bases unmatched. CDR3 amino acids: CASSYLAGETDTQYF. As DNA, the CDR3 is TGTGCCAGCAGTTACCTAGCGGGAGAAACAGATACGCAGTATTTT.

The rearrangement links TRBV10-1 to TRBJ2-3; possible D gene TRBD2, 6 bases. The CDR3 length is 16 residues. Trimming pared 4 bases from V and 2 bases from J, leaving 16 bases between. Germline values: CDR1 WNHNN, CDR2 SYGVQD (reference sequence). The CDR3 loop is CASSAEGRRDTDTQYF. CDR3 coding DNA: TGCGCCAGCAGTGCGGAGGGGAGAAGGGACACAGATACGCAGTATTTT.

The rearrangement links TRBV18 to TRBJ2-1; 7 nucleotides agree with TRBD1. The trim removed 3 bases at V and 0 bases at J, leaving 5 bases unmatched. The CDR3 has 16 amino acids. The germline V gene encodes CDR1 KGHSH and CDR2 LQKENI. CDR3 sequence reads: CASSPGTASSYNEQFF. The CDR3 coding sequence is TGTGCCAGCTCACCCGGGACAGCTAGCTCCTACAATGAGCAGTTCTTC.

Only one count was recorded for this clone. A junction end diverges from the germline sequence, so it may reflect a read error. The chain combines TRBV11-3 with TRBJ2-1, with 10 bases aligning to TRBD2. This CDR3 has 14 residues. CDR1 SGHNT and CDR2 YENEEA come from the germline V gene. The CDR3 sequence: CASSLGTSAWRQVF. In nucleotides, the CDR3 is TGTGCCAGCAGCTTGGGGACTAGCGCCTGGCGACAGGTCTTC.

The chain employs TRBV27 and TRBJ2-7, with D uncertain. Trimming took off 0 bases at V and 2 bases at J, with 8 bases between the two ends. There are 14 residues in the CDR3. Germline lookup yields CDR1 MNHEY and CDR2 SMNVEV (reference sequence). CDR3 DNA: TGTGCCAGCAGTTTATCGGTCACAGCCTACGAGCAGTACTTC. Translated: CASSLSVTAYEQYF.

This clone has just one count. V is TRBV28 and J is TRBJ2-1; 8 nucleotides align to TRBD1. V was clipped by 3 bases and J by 10 bases; unmatched bases: 2. The length of the CDR3 is 12 residues. The V gene's germline CDR1 is MDHEN and CDR2 SYDVKM. CDR3 sequence: CASSFRGQEQFF. CDR3 in DNA: TGTGCCAGCAGTTTCAGGGGGCAGGAGCAGTTCTTC.

This chain connects TRBV6-5 to TRBJ1-2, with 11 bases lining up with TRBD1. CDR3 size: 16 residues. V shed 2 bases and J 7 bases; nucleotides not matched to a gene: 9. From germline, CDR1 is MNHEY and CDR2 SVGAGI. The CDR3 protein is CASSYAVDRGLRGYTF. In DNA form, the CDR3 reads TGTGCCAGCAGTTACGCTGTGGACAGGGGGCTTCGTGGCTACACCTTC.

J is TRBJ2-1 and V is TRBV5-4, with TRBD2 identical over 9 bases. The J segment lost 8 bases and the V segment lost 2 bases, leaving 8 bases of the junction unmatched. CDR3 length: 15 residues. The germline V gene encodes CDR1 SGHNT and CDR2 YYREEE (reference sequence). CDR3 sequence (DNA): TGTGCCAGCAGCTTCTTCGCGGCGGGGGGGGATGAGCAGTTCTTC. Translated: CASSFFAAGGDEQFF. The full variable domain, in which reference TRBV5-4 and TRBJ2-1 provide the parts outside the CDR3, is ETGVTQSPTHLIKTRGQQVTLRCSSQSGHNTVSWYQQALGQGPQFIFQYYREEENGRGNFPPRFSGLQFPNYSSELNVNALELDDSALYLCASSFFAAGGDEQFFGPGTRLTVL.

The rearrangement joins TRBV4-1 to TRBJ1-1; TRBD1 matches at 7 bases. CDR1 and CDR2 from the germline V gene are MGHRA and YSYEKL. This CDR3 contains 15 residues. V lost 2 bases, J lost 5 bases, and 8 bases stayed unmatched. CDR3 nucleotide sequence: TGCGCCAGCAGCCAACCGACAGGGAGCAAGACTGAAGCTTTCTTT. Its protein product is CASSQPTGSKTEAFF.

The rearrangement uses TRBV30 and TRBJ2-7; D uncertain. Trimming left V 2 bases short and J 3 bases short, with 8 bases between. Germline CDR1 is GTSNPN and CDR2 is SVGIG (reference sequence). There are 12 residues in the CDR3. This CDR3 reads CAWSTDNYEQYF. DNA for the CDR3: TGTGCCTGGAGTACTGACAACTACGAGCAGTACTTC.

The gene calls are TRBV5-1 and TRBJ1-2; the D gene is possibly TRBD1 (5 bases). Germline V lookup: CDR1 SGHRS, CDR2 YFSETQ. This CDR3 has 19 residues. V was clipped by 0 bases and J by 3 bases, with 24 bases between them. CDR3 nucleotides: TGCGCCAGCAGCTTGGCTACGGACCCGCTAAGGGGAAACTACTATGGCTACACCTTC. Protein: CASSLATDPLRGNYYGYTF.

The CDR3 DNA reads as TGTGCCAGTAGTATTCGTCCTAAGACAGGGCCAAACACTGAAGCTTTCTTT. Its translation: CASSIRPKTGPNTEAFF. The V call is TRBV19, the J call TRBJ1-1; 7 bases match TRBD1. The CDR3 totals 17 residues. Trimming at V came to 3 bases and at J to 2 bases, leaving 12 bases not matched to a gene. CDR1 is LNHDA and CDR2 is SQIVND in the germline V gene (reference sequence).

V is TRBV9 and J is TRBJ2-1; 14 nucleotides line up with TRBD2. The germline gives CDR1 SGDLS, CDR2 YYNGEE. V shed 2 bases, J shed 6 bases, and the junction held 7 bases outside the gene matches. The CDR3 loop spans 17 amino acids. As DNA, the CDR3 is TGTGCCAGCAGCGTCTCCGGGACTAGCGGGAGTAGCAATGAGCAGTTCTTC. Its translation is CASSVSGTSGSSNEQFF.

The CDR3 spells CASSPRLQSNEKLFF. DNA for the CDR3: TGTGCCAGCTCACCGAGGCTTCAGTCTAATGAAAAACTGTTTTTT. This rearrangement joins TRBV18 to TRBJ1-4, with D unresolved. Germline values: CDR1 KGHSH, CDR2 LQKENI. This CDR3 is built from 15 residues. V was clipped by 3 bases and J by 3 bases, with 11 bases between them.

The chain employs TRBV6-6 and TRBJ2-7; 9 bases fit TRBD2. J gave up 2 bases and V 4 bases, and 3 bases lay outside the gene matches. Germline V lookup: CDR1 MNHNY, CDR2 SVGAGI (reference sequence). CDR3 length: 14 residues. The CDR3 nucleotides read TGTGCCAGCAGTTCCCTAGCGGGGCCCTACGAGCAGTACTTC. As protein: CASSSLAGPYEQYF.

This chain connects TRBV5-1 to TRBJ2-2, with TRBD2 identical over 7 bases. V was pared by 1 base and J by 5 bases, with 8 bases of the junction left unmatched. This CDR3 contains 16 residues. Looked up from germline, CDR1 is SGHRS and CDR2 is YFSETQ. In DNA form, the CDR3 reads TGCGCCAGCAGCTTGTCGGGAGGTTTCAAAACCGGGGAGCTGTTTTTT. It is translated as CASSLSGGFKTGELFF.

J is TRBJ2-7 and V is TRBV6-5; D call uncertain. From germline, CDR1 is MNHEY and CDR2 SVGAGI. V lost 2 bases and J 2 bases, leaving 7 bases between the germline ends. The CDR3 contains 13 residues. Written as DNA, the CDR3 is TGTGCCAGCAGTTACGCGGAAGCCTACGAGCAGTACTTC. Translation gives CASSYAEAYEQYF.

This clone appeared a single time. This chain links TRBV19 with TRBJ2-3; possible D gene TRBD1, 6 bases. Germline values: CDR1 LNHDA, CDR2 SQIVND (reference sequence). The CDR3 runs to 15 residues. V lost 3 bases to trimming and J lost 4 bases, with 14 bases between them. The CDR3 reads CASSIWGQGPDTQYF. CDR3 nucleotide sequence: TGTGCCAGTAGTATTTGGGGGCAGGGTCCAGATACGCAGTATTTT. The full variable domain, with the rest looked up from reference TRBV19 and TRBJ2-3, is DGGITQSPKYLFRKEGQNVTLSCEQNLNHDAMYWYRQDPGQGLRLIYYSQIVNDFQKGDIAEGYSVSREKKESFPLTVTSAQKNPTAFYLCASSIWGQGPDTQYFGPGTRLTVL.

The chain couples TRBV25-1 to TRBJ1-2; 10 bases fit TRBD1. This CDR3 contains 14 residues. After removal of 4 bases from V and 3 bases from J, the junction contained 2 bases not matched to a gene. CDR1 and CDR2 from the germline V gene are MGHDK and SYGVNS. The CDR3 protein is CASSGTGGDYGYTF. CDR3 nucleotide sequence: TGTGCCAGCAGTGGGACAGGGGGAGACTATGGCTACACCTTC.

The V and J genes are TRBV30 and TRBJ2-1, with D maybe TRBD2 (5 bases). V lost 2 bases to trimming and J lost 4 bases, with 15 bases between them. Germline V gene sequence: CDR1 GTSNPN, CDR2 SVGIG (reference sequence). The CDR3 runs to 15 residues. CDR3 DNA sequence: TGTGCCTGGAGTATGGCTAGCCCCCATTACAATGAGCAGTTCTTC. Protein sequence: CAWSMASPHYNEQFF.

The V and J genes are TRBV7-9 and TRBJ2-5, with 7 positions matching TRBD1. Trimming cost V 5 bases and J 2 bases; bases outside gene matches: 8. Germline CDR1 and CDR2: SEHNR and FQNEAQ (reference sequence). The CDR3 is 15 residues long. The CDR3 region is CASSGERGLQETQYF. The CDR3 DNA reads as TGTGCCAGCAGCGGAGAAAGGGGGCTGCAAGAGACCCAGTACTTC.

The chain employs TRBV28 and TRBJ1-3; perhaps TRBD1 as D (6 bases). Trimming took 6 bases from V and 0 from J, leaving 21 bases between them. The germline CDR1 and CDR2 sequences are MDHEN and SYDVKM. This CDR3 has 18 residues. CDR3: CASSPDWDIRDSGNTIYF. The CDR3 bases are TGTGCCAGCAGCCCCGATTGGGACATACGAGACTCTGGAAACACCATATATTTT.